This TCR beta chain was recovered during a study of a mutant IDH1 vaccine in newly diagnosed glioma (dated by TCRdb to 2020 to 2023). With respect to the entire study: Of the 32 patients who were treated, about 62% were male and roughly 40% were female, and the mean age was approximately 40 years. Before enrollment, most patients had been given radiochemotherapy with temozolomide as standard therapy, while the rest had received either radiotherapy alone or temozolomide alone. Peripheral blood was collected at six visits: V03 (baseline), V05, V07, V10, V12 and V13. Longitudinal TCRB deep sequencing was done for 25 treated patients, wherever samples were available for exploratory analyses.

Library construction relied on the immunoSEQ multiplex PCR assay. Following the manufacturer's protocol, the hsTCRB Kit was used to amplify rearranged TCR beta chain sequences. An Illumina MiSeq was used to sequence the TCRB libraries. In the original analysis: The kit vendor's proprietary platform handled demultiplexing, trimming and gene mapping. Imported from immuneACCESS, the table was reduced by TCRdb to in-frame sequences with V and J called. These copies leave out some clones; in studies compared against another copy, an unresolved V gene accounts for under half, and the cause of the remainder is not known. The V and J calls and clone size come from that table; D and trimming were worked out from the DNA. This sample comprises approximately 70,000 clones, approximately 79% of them detected only once. The leading ten clones occupy 8.2% of the sample. Read against the paper, the sample's time point label means: baseline, week 1 (first vaccination visit). The treatment or condition label of this sample denotes: pre-vaccination baseline after standard-of-care therapy. All donors had newly diagnosed IDH1-mutant astrocytomas of WHO grade 3 or 4 that showed loss of nuclear ATRX. The samples were drawn from NOA16, a multicentre, single-arm, open-label phase I trial in Germany that tested a mutant IDH1 peptide vaccine in humans for the first time. For immunogenicity testing, the blood drawn at visit V03 was used as the baseline sample. Genomic DNA for TCRB sequencing was extracted from EDTA blood using the DNeasy Blood and Tissue Kit.

Study-wide findings and limitations: Pseudoprogression appeared unrelated to alterations in the top peripheral T cell clonotypes detected by TCRB sequencing. According to the authors, sample limitations meant that analyses of patient blood samples could not be reproduced. Availability determined which PBMC samples were chosen for TCRB deep sequencing. Immune responses induced by the vaccine were seen in approximately 93% of patients across multiple MHC alleles.

About this clone itself: Its antigen remains unidentified. No much larger clone is present one base from it, and per-base qualities are unavailable.

V loses 3 bases, J loses 7 bases, and the germline ends lie 13 bases apart. The CDR3 numbers 14 residues from cysteine through phenylalanine. Of the read, only the CDR3 DNA is kept; its 42 bases are in frame from base 1. The germline V gene yields LGHNA for CDR1 and YNFKEQ for CDR2. Sequenced material: PBMCs, taken from a glioma patient treated with radiotherapy, temozolomide or both. The sequence derives from a man aged 50-59 years with glioma. The sequence is built from TRBV4-2 and TRBJ1-3, and possibly TRBD1, on 5 matching bases. The CDR3 amino acid sequence is: CASSQGPEGNTIYF. The DNA reads as follows: TGTGCCAGCAGCCAGGGACCTGAAGGGAACACCATATATTTT.